The 6 T cell receptor beta chains below come from one sample, sequenced in a study of tumor-infiltrating lymphocytes in localized non-small cell lung cancer (dated by TCRdb to the early 2020s). Receptor libraries were prepared by the immunoSEQ multiplex PCR assay. As stored in TCRdb, this immuneACCESS dataset retains in-frame rearrangements with V and J assigned. A fraction of the clones does not appear; measured against another copy, unresolved V genes explain less than half of the discrepancy, and the remainder lacks a known reason. The sample contains about 10,000 clones, about three quarters of them found a single time. The ten largest clones capture about 19% of the sample. The sequencing input was uninvolved lung tissue not adjacent to the tumor. Receptors were obtained from a human donor with non-small cell lung cancer.

The sample holds a few counts of this clone. The chain employs TRBV7-2 and TRBJ1-4, with 7 bases identical to TRBD1. The CDR3 extends over 15 amino acids. Germline-derived CDR1 and CDR2 are SGHTA and FQGNSA. The ends lost 5 bases at V and 4 bases at J; junction bases unmatched: 7. This chain's CDR3 is CASSPGGQINEKLFF. The CDR3 nucleotides read TGTGCCAGCAGCCCCGGGGGACAGATTAATGAAAAACTGTTTTTT.

The V gene is TRBV5-6, the J gene TRBJ1-1; 9 nucleotides align to TRBD1. The CDR3 extends over 16 amino acids. The ends lost 4 bases at V and 4 bases at J; junction bases unmatched: 11. Germline CDR1 is SGHDT and CDR2 is YYEEEE. The CDR3 sequence is CASSPVPGQGTTEAFF. CDR3 sequence (DNA): TGTGCCAGCAGCCCCGTCCCGGGACAGGGTACCACTGAAGCTTTCTTT.

This clone occurred once. The chain carries TRBV13 and TRBJ2-7, with 12 positions matching TRBD2. The V gene end was trimmed by 4 bases and the J gene end by 7 bases; junction bases not matched to a gene: 8. Germline CDR1 PRHDT, CDR2 FYEKMQ (reference sequence). The CDR3 has 15 residues. In nucleotides, the CDR3 is TGTGCCAGCAGCTCTGACAGACTAGCGGGAGTGGAGCAGTACTTC. It is translated as CASSSDRLAGVEQYF.

The J gene is TRBJ2-7, the V gene TRBV5-6, with no clear D. CDR1 is SGHDT and CDR2 is YYEEEE in the germline V gene. The CDR3 contains 12 residues. Trimming shortened V by 3 bases and J by 6 bases, and 10 bases separated the two germline ends. The CDR3 bases are TGTGCCAGCAGCTCGGGTTTCAGCGAGCAGTACTTC. Its translation is CASSSGFSEQYF.

The chain recombines TRBV19 with TRBJ2-7, with D perhaps matching TRBD2 (6 bases). Trimming cost V 6 bases and J 3 bases, with 12 bases left between them. The CDR3 extends over 13 amino acids. Germline V gene sequence: CDR1 LNHDA, CDR2 SQIVND (reference sequence). CDR3 loop: CASSPGTHYEQYF. CDR3 coding DNA: TGTGCCAGTAGCCCCGGGACTCACTACGAGCAGTACTTC.

V usage is TRBV30 and J usage is TRBJ2-1, with 13 bases matching TRBD2. This CDR3 is 13 amino acids long. Germline-derived CDR1 and CDR2 are GTSNPN and SVGIG (reference sequence). V was pared by 2 bases and J by 15 bases, with 7 bases of the junction left unmatched. CDR3 DNA: TGTGCCTGGAGTCCGACTAGCGGGAGGAACGTGTTCTTC. It specifies CAWSPTSGRNVFF.